A single T cell receptor (beta chain) is shown here with its context. Its antigen is as yet unknown. The data stem from a study of T cell responses to AZD1222 COVID-19 vaccine. The ends were cut back, 9 bases at V and 8 bases at J, with 22 bases in the middle. CDR1 and CDR2 from the germline V gene are MNHEY and SVGAGI. The CDR3 is 14 amino acids. Study results and limitations: Regions left unmutated in variants are reportedly the target of nearly half of spike-specific TCRs. CD4 TCRs covered the whole spike, strongest at regions 160-218 and 743-854. The sample set comprised mostly white British donors with more females, and clonal diversity was possibly underestimated. Just a handful of AZD1222 recipients were seropositive at baseline.

The assay was immunoSEQ multiplex PCR, and TCRdb's table has in-frame clones only and misses some. The profile shows 160,000 or so clones, approximately 90% of them singletons. The J gene is TRBJ1-2, the V gene TRBV6-5; D is possibly TRBD1 (5 bases). The TCR was taken from an adult who received the AZD1222 COVID-19 vaccine. The source material was peripheral blood, sampled 28 days after the second AZD1222 dose. The CDR3 sequence: CASTGQFQGDGYTF. The CDR3, as DNA: TGTGCCAGTACCGGACAATTCCAGGGCGACGGCTACACCTTC.